What follows are 18 T cell receptor beta chains derived from one specimen sequenced in a study of metastatic and nonmetastatic thyroid tumors. TCRdb re-clonotyped the PCR reads via MiXCR. The sample lists 50,000 to 60,000 clones; roughly 18% were seen once. Among the patients, none had received any treatment before thyroid surgery. The specimen sequenced was blood. Source of these receptors: a female donor with papillary thyroid cancer or a benign thyroid nodule (not recorded which). Some clones in this sample may be carry-over from other donors' samples.

This clone was detected ten times or more. This chain joins TRBV5-1 and TRBJ2-3; TRBD2 matches at 10 bases. Germline-derived CDR1 and CDR2 are SGHRS and YFSETQ. V trimming: 0 bases; J trimming: 4 bases; junction bases outside the gene matches: 5. The CDR3 length is 16 residues. CDR3 in amino acids: CASSLASGSGSDTQYF. The CDR3 region has the DNA TGCGCCAGCAGCTTGGCTAGCGGGAGTGGGTCAGATACGCAGTATTTT.

This clone has a count of ten or more. This chain joins TRBV20-1 and TRBJ1-5; no definite D call. Trimming shortened V by 1 base and J by 3 bases, and 13 bases separated the two germline ends. Germline V gene sequence: CDR1 DFQATT, CDR2 SNEGSKA (reference sequence). CDR3 size: 15 residues. CDR3 protein: CSARVLGQSNQPQHF. The CDR3, as DNA: TGCAGTGCTAGAGTGCTTGGGCAGTCCAATCAGCCCCAGCATTTT.

V and J are TRBV28 and TRBJ2-7, with D unresolved. The CDR3 runs 12 residues. V lost 3 bases and J 12 bases, leaving 15 bases between the germline ends. CDR1 MDHEN and CDR2 SYDVKM come from the germline V gene. The DNA for the CDR3 is TGTGCCAGCAGTTTTTCGCGCGGCGTATGGTACTTC. Its protein product is CASSFSRGVWYF. Drawing the rest from reference TRBV28 and TRBJ2-7, the complete variable domain is DVKVTQSSRYLVKRTGEKVFLECVQDMDHENMFWYRQDPGLGLRLIYFSYDVKMKEKGDIPEGYSVSREKKERFSLILESASTNQTSMYLCASSFSRGVWYFGPGTRLTVT.

This clone was picked up a small number of times. The chain has TRBV6-1 and TRBJ2-7, with 7 nucleotides matching TRBD1. From germline, CDR1 is MNHNS and CDR2 SASEGT. The V segment lost 4 bases and the J segment 6 bases; nucleotides outside the gene matches: 6. This CDR3 has 13 residues. Here the CDR3 DNA reads TGTGCCAGCAGTGTATCCACAGGGGCCGAGCAGTACTTC. Amino acid sequence: CASSVSTGAEQYF.

In its sample, this clone was seen many times. The chain uses TRBV15 and TRBJ1-3, with D possibly matching TRBD1 (5 bases). V gave up 5 bases and J gave up 2 bases, with 13 bases separating them. CDR3 length: 15 amino acids. In germline, CDR1 is LNHNV, CDR2 YYDKDF (reference sequence). CDR3 nucleotides: TGTGCCACCAGCGCGGGCTGGGGGACTGGAAACACCATATATTTT. Amino acids: CATSAGWGTGNTIYF.

This clone has at least ten counts. J is TRBJ1-3 and V is TRBV7-8; TRBD1 might be the D (5 bases). CDR1 and CDR2 (germline): SGHVS, FQNEAQ. V was cut by 1 base and J by 5 bases, with 18 bases left in between. CDR3 length: 17 residues. CDR3 DNA: TGTGCCAGCAGCTTAGAGGTGCTAGGGGAGAAAAGAAACACCATATATTTT. Amino acids: CASSLEVLGEKRNTIYF.

A remark on this clone: A junction boundary mismatches the germline segment, possibly from a read error. The chain has TRBV10-3 and TRBJ2-7; 7 bases are shared with TRBD2. Germline V CDR1 and CDR2: ENHRY, SYGVKD. The length of the CDR3 is 16 residues. Here the CDR3 reads CAIIEAASGGGNEQYF. In DNA, the CDR3 is TGTGCCATCATTGAGGCTGCTAGCGGAGGAGGGAACGAGCAGTACTTC.

On this clone: One end of the junction does not line up with germline, which may come from a read error. The rearrangement links TRBV28 to TRBJ1-5; the D is unclear. The CDR3 loop spans 14 amino acids. The germline gives CDR1 MDHEN, CDR2 SYDVKM. CDR3 in DNA: TGTGCCAGCATTTTAGTGACCTTAAATCAGCCCCAGCATTTT. Translating it yields CASILVTLNQPQHF.

Points on this clone: A much larger clonotype is one base distant, so this may be a read error. The sample has other DNA sequences that encode this CDR3 too. The chain has TRBV20-1 and TRBJ1-2, with TRBD1 matching 7 bases. The V gene end was trimmed by 5 bases and the J gene end by 5 bases; junction bases not matched to a gene: 8. In germline, CDR1 is DFQATT, CDR2 SNEGSKA (reference sequence). This CDR3 is 13 amino acids long. Here the CDR3 reads CSAGYRGGYGYTF. CDR3 DNA sequence: TGCAGTGCTGGCTACAGGGGCGGATATGGCTACACCTTC.

This clone was recorded a few times. The chain combines TRBV6-1 with TRBJ2-3; TRBD1 agrees at 10 bases. This CDR3 spans 15 amino acids. CDR1 and CDR2 (germline): MNHNS, SASEGT. V lost 3 bases and J lost 3; bases outside the gene matches: 3. CDR3 coding DNA: TGTGCCAGCAGTGAGCGGACAGGGGGGACAGATACGCAGTATTTT. It encodes CASSERTGGTDTQYF.

As regards this clone: The CDR3 ends on some other residue instead of the conserved phenylalanine or tryptophan, so this is likely a read error. The chain uses TRBV12-3 or TRBV12-4 and TRBJ1-2; D is uncertain. This CDR3 region has 16 residues. V gave up 6 bases and J gave up 8 bases, with 25 bases separating them. Written as DNA, the CDR3 is TGTGCCAGCAGCTCCCTCCTCTCCACAGCGGTGGGCGGCTACACCCCC. Its protein is CASSSLLSTAVGGYTP.

This clone was seen repeatedly, ten times or more. V is TRBV11-2 and J is TRBJ2-7; D unclear. The CDR3 runs to 13 residues. V was shortened by 3 bases and J by 5 bases, with 11 bases between the two germline ends. The germline V gene has CDR1 SGHAT and CDR2 FQNNGV. The CDR3 here is CASSLGRVNEQYF. The CDR3 DNA reads as TGTGCCAGCAGCTTGGGAAGGGTCAACGAGCAGTACTTC.

This clone was seen at least ten times. The V gene is TRBV10-3, the J gene TRBJ1-1; D is perhaps TRBD1 (6 bases). The CDR3 has 13 residues. Trimming took off 10 bases at V and 4 bases at J, with 16 bases between the two ends. Germline assignment: CDR1 ENHRY and CDR2 SYGVKD. Here the CDR3 reads CASVGRGGTEAFF. CDR3 nucleotides: TGTGCCAGTGTGGGCAGGGGCGGCACTGAAGCTTTCTTT.

As concerns this clone: This likely comes from a read error, as the CDR3 has no conserved phenylalanine or tryptophan at its end. The chain combines TRBV11-2 with TRBJ1-1, with 7 positions matching TRBD1. The J segment lost 1 base and the V segment lost 1 base, leaving 3 bases of the junction unmatched. The germline V gene has CDR1 SGHAT and CDR2 FQNNGV. The CDR3 covers 15 residues. The DNA of the CDR3 is TGTGCCAGCAGCTTAGGTGCAGGGGGGAACACTGAAGCTTTCTCT. Its translation is CASSLGAGGNTEAFS.

Of note for this clone: A read error may be the cause here, since a much bigger clone is one base away. Other nucleotide sequences in the sample specify the same CDR3. The V gene is TRBV29-1, the J gene TRBJ2-3; D gene unclear. The germline V and J ends were trimmed by 4 bases and 2 bases, with 13 bases remaining between them. CDR1 and CDR2 from the germline V gene are SQVTM and ANQGSEA. The CDR3 contains 14 residues. The CDR3 region is CSVVGSGFTDTQYF. As DNA, the CDR3 is TGCAGCGTTGTTGGATCTGGATTCACAGATACGCAGTATTTT.

This clone was seen ten or more times. This rearrangement joins TRBV7-9 to TRBJ2-3, with D possibly being TRBD2 (5 bases). V dropped 5 bases and J dropped 2 bases, with 20 bases sitting between them. The CDR3 is 17 residues long. The germline gives CDR1 SEHNR, CDR2 FQNEAQ (reference sequence). The CDR3 reads CASSPDDGLRATDTQYF. The DNA of the CDR3 is TGTGCCAGCAGCCCCGATGACGGACTGCGTGCCACAGATACGCAGTATTTT.

This clone was observed many times. The chain recombines TRBV20-1 with TRBJ2-1, with D perhaps TRBD2 (5 bases). V lost 2 bases, J lost 4 bases, and 12 bases lay in between. CDR1 DFQATT and CDR2 SNEGSKA come from the germline V gene (reference sequence). This CDR3 comprises 14 residues. The CDR3 nucleotides are TGCAGTGCTAGACCCCTTCGGGGTTACAATGAGCAGTTCTTC. Its protein is CSARPLRGYNEQFF.

This chain uses TRBV5-6 with TRBJ2-7, with 7 bases matching TRBD1. This CDR3 has 14 amino acids. The germline CDR1 and CDR2 sequences are SGHDT and YYEEEE. V lost 0 bases and J lost 0; bases outside the gene matches: 0. Here the CDR3 DNA reads TGTGCCAGCAGCTTGGGGGACAGCTCCTACGAGCAGTACTTC. It specifies CASSLGDSSYEQYF.